Each of the 3 T cell receptor beta chains below was sequenced from the same sample in a study of regulatory T cells in long-lasting Graves disease. Specified time point: newly diagnosed GD, antithyroid drugs for less than 3 months. TCR sequences were obtained from RNA taken from PBMCs. Through Arm-PCR of CDR3 regions and iRepertoire HTBI primers, TCR beta libraries were built. TCRdb fed the multiplex PCR reads into MiXCR, producing one record per CDR3 protein. The sample consists of approximately 300,000 distinct CDR3 sequences, 18% of them appearing once. The source was peripheral blood mononuclear cells (PBMCs), collected at new diagnosis, from a patient treated with antithyroid drugs. Receptor source: a female donor with Graves disease.

This clonotype occurred a few times. The chain uses TRBV3-1 and TRBJ2-1; no reliable D call. V gave up 2 bases and J gave up 2 bases, with 1 base separating them. The CDR3 is made up of 12 amino acids. The germline CDR1 and CDR2 sequences are LGHDT and YNNKEL (reference sequence). This CDR3 is CASSQPYNEQFF. The CDR3 DNA is TGTGCCAGCAGCCAACCCTACAATGAGCAGTTCTTC.

There are many counts of this clonotype. V is TRBV15 and J is TRBJ1-1; no clear D gene. The CDR3 has 13 residues. With 0 bases removed from V and 1 base from J, the gap between germline ends came to 3 bases. Germline loops: CDR1 LNHNV, CDR2 YYDKDF (reference sequence). As DNA, the CDR3 is TGTGCCACCAGCAGAGAACCGAACACTGAAGCTTTCTTT. This gives the protein CATSREPNTEAFF. Based on the CDR3 plus reference TRBV15 and TRBJ1-1, the full variable domain is DAMVIQNPRYQVTQFGKPVTLSCSQTLNHNVMYWYQQKSSQAPKLLFHYYDKDFNNEADTPDNFQSRRPNTSFCFLDIRSPGLGDTAMYLCATSREPNTEAFFGQGTRLTVV.

This clonotype was seen many times. The chain carries TRBV27 and TRBJ2-7, with TRBD2 as a possible D gene (7 bases). V dropped 2 bases and J dropped 6 bases, with 23 bases sitting between them. The CDR3 is 17 residues long. Germline CDR1 MNHEY, CDR2 SMNVEV (reference sequence). As DNA, the CDR3 is TGTGCCAGCAGTTTACGGGGGCTAGCGGTATCTCAGGGCGAGCAGTACTTC. It codes for CASSLRGLAVSQGEQYF.